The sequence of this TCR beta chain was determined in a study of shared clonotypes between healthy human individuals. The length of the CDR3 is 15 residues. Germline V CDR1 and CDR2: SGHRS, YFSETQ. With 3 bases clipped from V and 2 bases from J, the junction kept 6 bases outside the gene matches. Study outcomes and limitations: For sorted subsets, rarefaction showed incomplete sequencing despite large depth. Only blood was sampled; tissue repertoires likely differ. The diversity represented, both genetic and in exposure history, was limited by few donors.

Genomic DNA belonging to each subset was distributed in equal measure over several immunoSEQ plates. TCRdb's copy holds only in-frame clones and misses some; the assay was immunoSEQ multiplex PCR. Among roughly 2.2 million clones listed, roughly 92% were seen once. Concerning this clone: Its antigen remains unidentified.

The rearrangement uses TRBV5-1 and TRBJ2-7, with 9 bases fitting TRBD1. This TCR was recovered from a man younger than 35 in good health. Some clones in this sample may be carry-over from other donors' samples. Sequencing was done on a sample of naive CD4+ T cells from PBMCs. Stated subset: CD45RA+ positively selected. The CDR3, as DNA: TGCGCCAGCAGCTCAGCCGGGACAGGGCCCTACGAGCAGTACTTC. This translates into CASSSAGTGPYEQYF. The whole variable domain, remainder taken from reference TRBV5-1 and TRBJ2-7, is KAGVTQTPRYLIKTRGQQVTLSCSPISGHRSVSWYQQTPGQGLQFLFEYFSETQRNKGNFPGRFSGRQFSNSRSEMNVSTLELGDSALYLCASSSAGTGPYEQYFGPGTRLTVT.